This T cell receptor beta chain was profiled in a study of blood T cells in healthy people across ages. A minimum of 6.5 million PBMCs was isolated per sample. Total RNA extraction produced at least 5 micrograms (per sample) for the study. A second PCR of roughly 6 to 12 cycles used a sample-barcoded 5' primer and a J-beta primer mix. Every molecule of cDNA carried a tag from a template-switch adaptor with 12 random nucleotides. TCRdb re-called the 5' RACE reads through MiXCR, storing one row per CDR3 protein. This table has about 1.7 million distinct CDR3 sequences, roughly 27% appearing once. Germline CDR1 reads LGHDT; CDR2 reads YNNKEL (reference sequence). CDR3 size: 18 residues. Trimming removed 0 bases from V and 5 bases from J, with 22 bases in between.

The J gene is TRBJ1-1, the V gene TRBV3-1, with a weak D call TRBD1 (5 bases). The sequence was obtained from a woman in her 30s in good health. The sample comprised blood. CDR3 DNA: TGTGCCAGCAGCCAAGAACCCTTTAGGGGACGCCCGACGACTGAAGCTTTCTTT. This translates into CASSQEPFRGRPTTEAFF.